This T cell receptor (beta chain) comes out of a study of T cells in Graves' hyperthyroidism and ophthalmopathy. The CDR3 has 15 residues. The V end was cut by 0 bases, the J end by 2 bases, with 10 bases between. Germline V gene lookup returns CDR1 MNHEY and CDR2 SMNVEV (reference sequence). Authors of the study amplified TCR beta CDR3 regions from RNA transcripts. During a first-round RT-PCR of the TCR CDR3, the HTBI primer set was used. Using its own MiXCR run on the multiplex PCR reads, TCRdb lists one record per CDR3 protein. In the table there are roughly 520,000 distinct CDR3 sequences, roughly 25% of which are singletons.

The source material was blood. The V call is TRBV27, the J call TRBJ2-5; no firm D call. This receptor was obtained from a woman aged 30 to 39 with Graves' ophthalmopathy. The CDR3 sequence: CASSLSGRIQETQYF. The CDR3 nucleotides are TGTGCCAGCAGTTTATCGGGCAGAATTCAAGAGACCCAGTACTTC.